A single TCR beta chain is shown here with its context. Its matching antigen is unknown. The sample comes from a study of T cell responses to AZD1222 COVID-19 vaccine. Findings of the study overall: Clonal diversity may have been underestimated in mostly white British donors. Repertoires in all cases were sampled only once the peak T cell response had passed. At baseline, just a handful of AZD1222 recipients tested seropositive.

V lost 2 bases and J lost 4, with 10 bases in between. The CDR3 has 14 amino acids. Germline CDR1 is SEHNR and CDR2 is FQNEAQ (reference sequence). Analyses pooled second doses at about 4 or about 12 weeks. Here immunoSEQ multiplex PCR was the method, and the copy in TCRdb shows in-frame clones only, minus some. The sample lists 180,000 or so clones; around nine tenths were seen once. The chain has TRBV7-9 and TRBJ2-3; the D gene is possibly TRBD1 (5 bases). The sequence was collected from an adult who received the AZD1222 COVID-19 vaccine. Sequences were derived from peripheral blood, sampled 28 days after the second AZD1222 dose. CDR3 sequence (DNA): TGTGCCAGCAGCTTACGGCAGGGTGCAGATACGCAGTATTTT. Its protein product is CASSLRQGADTQYF.